The 30 T cell receptor beta chains below all came from one sample that was sequenced in a study of T cells in Graves' hyperthyroidism and ophthalmopathy. TCR beta CDR3 sequences were amplified from RNA transcripts. The HTBI set primed first-round TCR CDR3 RT-PCR. MiXCR, run by TCRdb on the multiplex PCR reads, gives a single entry per CDR3 protein. The table records approximately 400,000 distinct CDR3 sequences, roughly 15% of them present only once. What was sequenced was blood. These receptors all stem from a woman aged 25 to 39 with Graves' ophthalmopathy.

This clonotype was seen repeatedly, ten times or more. The rearrangement joins TRBV2 to TRBJ1-6; TRBD1 matches 8 bases. CDR3 size: 15 residues. CDR1 and CDR2 from the germline V gene are SNHLY and FYNNEI. V shed 7 bases and J 11 bases; nucleotides not matched to a gene: 13. The CDR3 here is CASNWDRQAGAPLHF. The CDR3, as DNA: TGTGCCAGCAATTGGGACAGGCAAGCAGGCGCACCCCTCCACTTT.

At least ten counts were recorded for this clonotype. V usage is TRBV28 and J usage is TRBJ1-5, with D unclear. CDR3 size: 14 residues. Deletions cut 2 bases from V and 2 bases from J, with 7 bases between. The V gene's germline CDR1 is MDHEN and CDR2 SYDVKM. CDR3 coding DNA: TGTGCCAGCAGTTTAATTTCAGGCAATCAGCCCCAGCATTTT. Translated, it gives CASSLISGNQPQHF.

The chain is built from TRBV6-4 and TRBJ1-5; D call uncertain. The germline V and J ends were trimmed by 5 bases and 6 bases, with 11 bases remaining between them. The germline V gene encodes CDR1 MRHNA and CDR2 SNTAGT. This CDR3 is 13 amino acids long. The CDR3 protein is CASSLGNGQPQHF. The DNA of the CDR3 is TGTGCCAGCAGTTTAGGGAACGGTCAGCCCCAGCATTTT.

In its sample, this clonotype was seen many times. The rearrangement links TRBV7-9 to TRBJ2-1, with D uncertain. From germline, CDR1 is SEHNR and CDR2 FQNEAQ (reference sequence). Deletions cut 1 base from V and 12 bases from J, with 13 bases between. This CDR3 is built from 13 residues. CDR3 residues: CASSLVEVGRQFF. The DNA for the CDR3 is TGTGCCAGCAGCTTAGTTGAAGTGGGTCGGCAGTTCTTC.

This clonotype was detected ten times or more. The chain uses TRBV7-3 and TRBJ2-1; 7 nucleotides agree with TRBD2. Per germline, CDR1 SGHTA and CDR2 FQGTGA. Trimming took 5 bases from V and 3 from J; bases not matched to a gene: 10. The CDR3 contains 16 residues. CDR3 DNA sequence: TGTGCCAGCAGCCTATCCGCTAGCGGAGACTACAATGAGCAGTTCTTC. Amino acids: CASSLSASGDYNEQFF.

A word on this clonotype: Given a much more abundant clone one base away, this may be a read error. This chain joins TRBV5-1 and TRBJ1-1; no clear D. Per the germline V gene, CDR1 is SGHRS and CDR2 is YFSETQ. This CDR3 has 13 residues. V dropped 0 bases and J dropped 4 bases, with 7 bases sitting between them. The CDR3 loop is CASSLVVSTEAFF. The CDR3 DNA sequence: TGCGCCAGCAGCTTGGTCGTCAGCACTGAAGCTTTCTTT.

This clonotype was seen many times. The chain recombines TRBV12-3 or TRBV12-4 with TRBJ2-1, with 8 bases matching TRBD2. This CDR3 has 15 residues. V lost 7 bases to trimming and J lost 9 bases; unmatched junction nucleotides: 14. CDR3 sequence reads: CASTLRAGGAVEQFF. The CDR3 DNA reads as TGTGCCAGCACCCTAAGGGCCGGGGGGGCGGTTGAGCAGTTCTTC.

This clonotype was counted many times. This chain joins TRBV12-5 and TRBJ1-2, with 9 positions matching TRBD1. The CDR3 length is 17 residues. Germline CDR1 is LGHNT and CDR2 is FRNRAP. V dropped 2 bases and J dropped 4; count of bases not matched to a gene: 11. The CDR3 DNA follows: TGTGCTAGTGGTTTGAAACCGGGACAGGGTATCATCTATGGCTACACCTTC. This sequence encodes CASGLKPGQGIIYGYTF.

The chain links TRBV28 to TRBJ1-1; D call uncertain. Germline CDR1 reads MDHEN; CDR2 reads SYDVKM. The V gene lost 2 bases and the J gene lost 1 base, with 8 bases spanning the gap. The CDR3 is 14 amino acids. The CDR3, as DNA: TGTGCCAGCAGTTTAGGTGCGGAGAACACTGAAGCTTTCTTT. Residues: CASSLGAENTEAFF.

The chain joins TRBV25-1 to TRBJ2-1, with TRBD2 matching 8 bases. V was pared by 4 bases and J by 8 bases, with 13 bases of the junction left unmatched. Germline CDR1 MGHDK, CDR2 SYGVNS. The CDR3 runs 16 residues. Written as DNA, the CDR3 is TGTGCCAGCAGTGGATTACTAGCGGACCCTAGTGATGAGCAGTTCTTC. This gives the protein CASSGLLADPSDEQFF. Using reference TRBV25-1 and TRBJ2-1 for the parts outside the CDR3, the full variable domain is EADIYQTPRYLVIGTGKKITLECSQTMGHDKMYWYQQDPGMELHLIHYSYGVNSTEKGDLSSESTVSRIRTEHFPLTLESARPSHTSQYLCASSGLLADPSDEQFFGPGTRLTVL.

As concerns this clonotype: A junction end diverges from the germline sequence, so it may reflect a read error. The rearrangement uses TRBV11-2 and TRBJ2-1; possible D gene TRBD2, 5 bases. This CDR3 spans 15 amino acids. Looked up from germline, CDR1 is SGHAT and CDR2 is FQNNGV. The CDR3 loop reads CANSLAAGAINEQFF. The DNA for the CDR3 is TGTGCCAACAGCTTAGCCGCGGGCGCGATCAATGAGCAGTTCTTC.

This clonotype was seen many times. The CDR3 region has the DNA TGTGCCAGCAGCTCGATGACTAGCGGGGGGGCAGATGAGCAGTTCTTC. Translating gives CASSSMTSGGADEQFF. V is TRBV7-2 and J is TRBJ2-1; 14 bases map to TRBD2. J was trimmed by 8 bases and V by 4 bases; bases with no gene match: 7. The CDR3 consists of 16 residues. The V gene's germline CDR1 is SGHTA and CDR2 FQGNSA.

The table lists this clonotype with many counts. CDR3 nucleotide sequence: TGTGCCAGCAGTGATAAGGGAGCAGATACGCAGTATTTT. Protein product: CASSDKGADTQYF. V usage is TRBV2 and J usage is TRBJ2-3; TRBD2 is a possible D gene (5 bases). V gave up 3 bases and J gave up 4 bases, with 8 bases separating them. In germline, CDR1 is SNHLY, CDR2 FYNNEI. The CDR3 totals 13 residues. Together with reference TRBV2 and TRBJ2-3, the CDR3 gives the full variable domain: EPEVTQTPSHQVTQMGQEVILRCVPISNHLYFYWYRQILGQKVEFLVSFYNNEISEKSEIFDDQFSVERPDGSNFTLKIRSTKLEDSAMYFCASSDKGADTQYFGPGTRLTVL.

This clonotype was counted at least ten times. The genes are TRBV6-1 and TRBJ1-2, with D possibly being TRBD1 (5 bases). Between the trimmed V and J ends, which lost 4 bases and 5 bases, there was a span of 20 bases. The V gene's germline CDR1 is MNHNS and CDR2 SASEGT. The CDR3 totals 16 residues. The CDR3 bases are TGTGCCAGCAGTGCAGATCCGGGACGAACTTCATATGGCTACACCTTC. Translation gives CASSADPGRTSYGYTF.

This clonotype was observed a few times. One end of the junction does not line up with germline, which may come from a read error. This rearrangement joins TRBV6-9 to TRBJ1-5, with a weak D call TRBD1 (5 bases). CDR3 size: 18 residues. Germline V CDR1 and CDR2: MNHGY, SVAAGI. The CDR3 DNA reads TGTGCCAGCAGATATTCACCTTCCCTGGGGGGGAGCAATCAGCCCCAGCATTTT. Its protein is CASRYSPSLGGSNQPQHF.

This clonotype was recorded at least ten times. CDR3 nucleotide sequence: TGTGCCAGCAGCACAGACCCCACTAGTCAGGGTGAGCAGTTCTTC. Translation gives CASSTDPTSQGEQFF. The V gene is TRBV6-2 or TRBV6-3, the J gene TRBJ2-1, with D perhaps given as TRBD1 or TRBD2 (5 bases each). V was shortened by 6 bases and J by 9 bases, with 21 bases between the two germline ends. The germline gives CDR1 MNHEY, CDR2 SVGEGT. CDR3 length equals 15 residues.

This clonotype has a handful of counts. One end of the junction fails to match germline, which may point to a read error. The chain joins TRBV7-7 to TRBJ1-5; D is undetermined. Germline V lookup: CDR1 SSHAT, CDR2 FNYEAQ (reference sequence). The CDR3 consists of 15 residues. In nucleotides, the CDR3 is TGTGCTAGCAGCTTAAATGCGGCTAGCAATCAGCCCCAGCATTTT. It specifies CASSLNAASNQPQHF.

This clonotype was counted ten times or more. This chain uses TRBV5-1 with TRBJ2-1, with a tentative D call TRBD1 (5 bases). CDR1 SGHRS and CDR2 YFSETQ come from the germline V gene. CDR3 length equals 15 residues. The V end lost 0 bases, the J end lost 7 bases, and 14 bases lay between the germline ends. The CDR3 reads CASSLAGQGANEQFF. The CDR3 bases are TGCGCCAGCAGCTTGGCCGGGCAGGGTGCAAATGAGCAGTTCTTC.

This clonotype was counted at least ten times. The J gene is TRBJ1-4, the V gene TRBV28, with D perhaps TRBD1 (6 bases). The CDR3 consists of 13 residues. Germline V gives CDR1 MDHEN, CDR2 SYDVKM. Trimming took off 8 bases at V and 6 bases at J, with 13 bases between the two ends. This chain's CDR3 is CASSFSGDEKLFF. The CDR3 nucleotides are TGTGCCAGCTCTTTTTCAGGGGATGAAAAACTGTTTTTT.

This clonotype has a count of ten or more. This chain uses TRBV7-2 with TRBJ1-5; D is unresolved. This CDR3 has 13 residues. With 5 bases removed from V and 3 bases from J, the gap between germline ends came to 8 bases. CDR1 and CDR2 from the germline V gene are SGHTA and FQGNSA. Written as DNA, the CDR3 is TGTGCCAGCAGCGAAGGGCCCAATCAGCCCCAGCATTTT. It codes for CASSEGPNQPQHF.

V and J are TRBV20-1 and TRBJ1-5; 11 positions match TRBD1. The V gene end was trimmed by 6 bases and the J gene end by 0 bases; junction bases not matched to a gene: 13. The CDR3 runs to 18 residues. Germline-derived CDR1 and CDR2 are DFQATT and SNEGSKA (reference sequence). CDR3 in amino acids: CSAENGPGTGGSNQPQHF. In nucleotides, the CDR3 is TGCAGTGCCGAAAACGGCCCCGGGACAGGGGGTAGCAATCAGCCCCAGCATTTT.

At least ten counts were recorded for this clonotype. The CDR3 nucleotides are TGTGCCAGCAGTTTAAACGGGGCCCTTGACAATGAGCAGTTCTTC. Its translation is CASSLNGALDNEQFF. The J gene is TRBJ2-1, the V gene TRBV28; D is possibly TRBD1 or TRBD2 (5 bases each). The CDR3 sequence is 15 residues long. V was pared by 2 bases and J by 5 bases, with 13 bases between. Germline V gene lookup returns CDR1 MDHEN and CDR2 SYDVKM.

This clonotype was seen once. The chain employs TRBV7-3 and TRBJ1-6; 7 nucleotides agree with TRBD1. CDR3 length equals 16 residues. CDR1 is SGHTA and CDR2 is FQGTGA in the germline V gene. Trimming took 0 bases from V and 10 from J; bases not matched to a gene: 9. The chain's CDR3 is CASSLTGGQPSSPLHF. Written as DNA, the CDR3 is TGTGCCAGCAGCTTAACCGGGGGACAGCCATCATCACCCCTCCACTTT. Full variable domain (remainder filled in from reference TRBV7-3 and TRBJ1-6): GAGVSQTPSNKVTEKGKYVELRCDPISGHTALYWYRQSLGQGPEFLIYFQGTGAADDSGLPNDRFFAVRPEGSVSTLKIQRTERGDSAVYLCASSLTGGQPSSPLHFGNGTRLTVT.

In this sample, this clonotype turned up many times. The V call is TRBV3-1, the J call TRBJ2-3; TRBD2 agrees at 9 bases. J lost 3 bases, V lost 4 bases, and 5 bases had no gene match. Germline CDR1 reads LGHDT; CDR2 reads YNNKEL (reference sequence). The CDR3 is 15 residues long. CDR3 amino acids: CASSPLAGVTDTQYF. DNA for the CDR3: TGTGCCAGCAGCCCTTTAGCGGGGGTAACAGATACGCAGTATTTT.

This clonotype was seen repeatedly, ten times or more. This sequence joins TRBV20-1 and TRBJ1-5; D remains unclear. Trimming removed 6 bases from V and 6 bases from J, with 18 bases in between. Germline lookup yields CDR1 DFQATT and CDR2 SNEGSKA (reference sequence). The CDR3 has 14 amino acids. CDR3 protein: CSASSKRVFQPQHF. For the CDR3, the DNA is TGCAGTGCCAGCAGTAAAAGGGTGTTTCAGCCCCAGCATTTT.

The V gene is TRBV20-1, the J gene TRBJ2-3; TRBD1 aligns across 9 bases. Germline CDR1 DFQATT, CDR2 SNEGSKA (reference sequence). The CDR3 has 15 residues. The V segment lost 3 bases and the J segment 12 bases; nucleotides outside the gene matches: 16. Written as DNA, the CDR3 is TGCAGTGCTAGGGGAATCTCGGGACAGGGTCACGGCCAGTATTTT. As protein: CSARGISGQGHGQYF.

This clonotype has only a few counts. The V call is TRBV5-5, the J call TRBJ2-7; no clear D. Germline-derived CDR1 and CDR2 are SGHKS and YYEKEE (reference sequence). The V gene lost 3 bases and the J gene lost 5 bases, with 9 bases spanning the gap. The CDR3 length is 12 residues. The CDR3 DNA is TGTGCCAGCAGCTGGGAAATAGACGAGCAGTACTTC. Translated, it gives CASSWEIDEQYF.

This clonotype was seen ten or more times. The rearrangement joins TRBV12-3 or TRBV12-4 to TRBJ1-4; D possibly corresponds to TRBD1 (5 bases). V was cut by 6 bases and J by 0 bases, with 11 bases left in between. CDR3 length equals 15 residues. The CDR3 spells CASRRGGATNEKLFF. Written as DNA, the CDR3 is TGTGCCAGCAGGCGCGGGGGGGCAACTAATGAAAAACTGTTTTTT.

Many counts were recorded for this clonotype. The CDR3 spells CSASRDDEKLFF. In DNA form, the CDR3 reads TGCAGTGCTAGCAGGGATGATGAAAAACTGTTTTTT. The chain links TRBV20-1 to TRBJ1-4, with D possibly matching TRBD1 (5 bases). In germline, CDR1 is DFQATT, CDR2 SNEGSKA (reference sequence). This CDR3 comprises 12 residues. The V end lost 3 bases, the J end lost 6 bases, and 8 bases lay between the germline ends.

The rearrangement uses TRBV6-1 and TRBJ2-4; D is possibly TRBD2 (6 bases). Trimming left V 6 bases short and J 8 bases short, with 11 bases between. The CDR3 is made up of 12 amino acids. Germline V gene data show CDR1 as MNHNS and CDR2 as SASEGT. The CDR3 bases are TGTGCCAGCAGGGAGGGCTGGGACATTCAGTACTTC. Translated: CASREGWDIQYF.